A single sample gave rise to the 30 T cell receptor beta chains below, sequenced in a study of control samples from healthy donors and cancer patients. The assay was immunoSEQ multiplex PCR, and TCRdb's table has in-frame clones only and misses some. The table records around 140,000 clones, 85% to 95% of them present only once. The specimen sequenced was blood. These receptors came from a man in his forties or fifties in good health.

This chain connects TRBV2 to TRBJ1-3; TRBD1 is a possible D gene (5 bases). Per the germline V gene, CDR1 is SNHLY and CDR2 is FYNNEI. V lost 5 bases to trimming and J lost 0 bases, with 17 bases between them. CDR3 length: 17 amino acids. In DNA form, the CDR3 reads TGTGCCAGCAGTCGAAACCCCGGGGCTATCTCTGGAAACACCATATATTTT. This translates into CASSRNPGAISGNTIYF. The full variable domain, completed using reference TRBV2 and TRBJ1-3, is EPEVTQTPSHQVTQMGQEVILRCVPISNHLYFYWYRQILGQKVEFLVSFYNNEISEKSEIFDDQFSVERPDGSNFTLKIRSTKLEDSAMYFCASSRNPGAISGNTIYFGEGSWLTVV.

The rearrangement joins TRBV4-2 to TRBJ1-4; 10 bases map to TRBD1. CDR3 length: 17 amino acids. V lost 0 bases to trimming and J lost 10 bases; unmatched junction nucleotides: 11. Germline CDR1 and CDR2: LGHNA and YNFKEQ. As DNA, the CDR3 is TGTGCCAGCAGCCAAGATCCTAGCGGGACAGGGGAGGGAAAACTGTTTTTT. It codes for CASSQDPSGTGEGKLFF.

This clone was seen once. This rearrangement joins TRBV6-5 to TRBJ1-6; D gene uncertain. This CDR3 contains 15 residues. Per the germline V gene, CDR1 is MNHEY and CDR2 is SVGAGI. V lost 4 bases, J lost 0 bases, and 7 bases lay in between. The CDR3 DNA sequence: TGTGCCAGCAGTTTCCGAAGCTCCTATAATTCACCCCTCCACTTT. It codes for CASSFRSSYNSPLHF.

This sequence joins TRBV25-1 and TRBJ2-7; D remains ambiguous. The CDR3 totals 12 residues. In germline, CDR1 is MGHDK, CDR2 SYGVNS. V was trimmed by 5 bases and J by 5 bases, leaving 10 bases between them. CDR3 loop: CASSLSDHEQYF. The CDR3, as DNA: TGTGCCAGCAGTCTCTCGGACCACGAGCAGTACTTC.

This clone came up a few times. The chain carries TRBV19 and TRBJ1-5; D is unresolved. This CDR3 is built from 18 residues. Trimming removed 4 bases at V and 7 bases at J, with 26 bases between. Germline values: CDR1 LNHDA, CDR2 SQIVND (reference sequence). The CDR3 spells CASSKGYRSAAEGQPQHF. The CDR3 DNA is TGTGCCAGTAGTAAAGGGTACCGCTCGGCGGCGGAGGGACAGCCCCAGCATTTT.

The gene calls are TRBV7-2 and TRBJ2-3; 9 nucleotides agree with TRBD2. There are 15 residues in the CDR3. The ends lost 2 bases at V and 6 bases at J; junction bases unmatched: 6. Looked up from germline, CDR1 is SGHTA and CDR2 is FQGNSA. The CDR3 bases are TGTGCCAGCAGCTTACGGCGGGGGGGTTGGGATACGCAGTATTTT. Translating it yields CASSLRRGGWDTQYF.

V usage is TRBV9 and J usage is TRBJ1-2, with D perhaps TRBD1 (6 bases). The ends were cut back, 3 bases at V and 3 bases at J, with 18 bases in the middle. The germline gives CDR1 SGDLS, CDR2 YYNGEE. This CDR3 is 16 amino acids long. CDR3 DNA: TGTGCCAGCAGCGGATTGTGGGGGGCCCCCGACTATGGCTACACCTTC. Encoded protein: CASSGLWGAPDYGYTF.

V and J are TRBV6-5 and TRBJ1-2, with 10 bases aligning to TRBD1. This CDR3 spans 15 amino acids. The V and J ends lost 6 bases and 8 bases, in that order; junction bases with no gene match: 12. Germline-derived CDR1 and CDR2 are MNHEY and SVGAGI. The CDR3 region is CASRIRDRGLGGYTF. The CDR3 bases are TGTGCCAGCAGGATACGGGACAGGGGTTTGGGAGGCTACACCTTC.

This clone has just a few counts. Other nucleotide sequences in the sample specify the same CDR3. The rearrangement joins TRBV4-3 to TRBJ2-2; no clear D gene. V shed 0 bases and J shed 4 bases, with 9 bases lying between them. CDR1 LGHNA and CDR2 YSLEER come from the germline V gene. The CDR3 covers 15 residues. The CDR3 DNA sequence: TGCGCCAGCAGCCAAGATCGGGCCGGCACCGGGGAGCTGTTTTTT. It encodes CASSQDRAGTGELFF.

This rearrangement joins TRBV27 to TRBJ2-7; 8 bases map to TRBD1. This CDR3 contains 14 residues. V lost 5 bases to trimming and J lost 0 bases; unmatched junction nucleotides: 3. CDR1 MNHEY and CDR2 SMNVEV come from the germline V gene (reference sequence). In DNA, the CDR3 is TGTGCCAGCAGTCGAACAGGGGGCTCCTACGAGCAGTACTTC. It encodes CASSRTGGSYEQYF.

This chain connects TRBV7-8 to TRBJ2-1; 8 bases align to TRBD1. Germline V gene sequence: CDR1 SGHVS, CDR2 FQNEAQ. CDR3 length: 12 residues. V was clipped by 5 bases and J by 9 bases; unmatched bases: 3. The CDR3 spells CASSTTGVEQFF. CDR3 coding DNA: TGTGCCAGCAGCACGACAGGGGTTGAGCAGTTCTTC.

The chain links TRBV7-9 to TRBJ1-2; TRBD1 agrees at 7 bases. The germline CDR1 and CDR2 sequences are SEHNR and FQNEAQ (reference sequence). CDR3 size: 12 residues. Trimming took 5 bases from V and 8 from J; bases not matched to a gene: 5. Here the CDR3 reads CASSTTGLGYTF. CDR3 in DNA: TGTGCCAGCAGCACGACAGGGCTCGGCTACACCTTC.

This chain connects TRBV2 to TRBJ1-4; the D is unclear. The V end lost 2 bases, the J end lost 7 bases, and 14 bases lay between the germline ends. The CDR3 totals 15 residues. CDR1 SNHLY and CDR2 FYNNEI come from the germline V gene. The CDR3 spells CASSETGLLAEKLFF. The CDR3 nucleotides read TGTGCCAGCAGTGAAACCGGGCTCCTCGCTGAAAAACTGTTTTTT.

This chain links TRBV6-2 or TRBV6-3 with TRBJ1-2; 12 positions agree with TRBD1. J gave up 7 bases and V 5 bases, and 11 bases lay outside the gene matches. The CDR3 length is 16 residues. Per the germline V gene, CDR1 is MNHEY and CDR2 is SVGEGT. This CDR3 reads CASSPPPGQGAPGYTF. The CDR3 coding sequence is TGTGCCAGCAGTCCGCCCCCGGGACAGGGGGCGCCTGGCTACACCTTC.

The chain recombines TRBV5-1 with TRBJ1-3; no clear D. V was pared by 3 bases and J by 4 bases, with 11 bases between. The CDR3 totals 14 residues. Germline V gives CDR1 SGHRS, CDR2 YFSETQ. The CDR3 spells CASSSLGPGNTIYF. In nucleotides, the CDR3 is TGCGCCAGCAGCTCCCTAGGGCCCGGAAACACCATATATTTT. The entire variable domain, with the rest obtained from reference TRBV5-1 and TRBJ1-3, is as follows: KAGVTQTPRYLIKTRGQQVTLSCSPISGHRSVSWYQQTPGQGLQFLFEYFSETQRNKGNFPGRFSGRQFSNSRSEMNVSTLELGDSALYLCASSSLGPGNTIYFGEGSWLTVV.

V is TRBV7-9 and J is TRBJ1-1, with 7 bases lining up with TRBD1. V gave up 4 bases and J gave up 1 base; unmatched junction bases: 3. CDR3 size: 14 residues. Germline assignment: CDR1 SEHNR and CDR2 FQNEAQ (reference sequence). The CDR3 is CASSWTGRNTEAFF. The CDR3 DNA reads TGTGCCAGCAGCTGGACAGGCCGGAACACTGAAGCTTTCTTT.

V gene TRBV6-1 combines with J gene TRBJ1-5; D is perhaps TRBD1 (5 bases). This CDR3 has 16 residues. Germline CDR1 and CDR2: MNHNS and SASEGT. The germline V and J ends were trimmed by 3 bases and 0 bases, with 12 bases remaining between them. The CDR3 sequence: CASSDERGVSNQPQHF. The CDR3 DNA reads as TGTGCCAGCAGTGACGAACGGGGGGTTAGCAATCAGCCCCAGCATTTT.

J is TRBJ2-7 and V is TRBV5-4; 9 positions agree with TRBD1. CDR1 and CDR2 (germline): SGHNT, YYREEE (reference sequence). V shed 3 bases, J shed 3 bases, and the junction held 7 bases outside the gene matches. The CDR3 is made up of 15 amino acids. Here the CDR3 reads CASSWSGTGYYEQYF. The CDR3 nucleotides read TGTGCCAGCAGCTGGTCCGGGACAGGGTACTACGAGCAGTACTTC.

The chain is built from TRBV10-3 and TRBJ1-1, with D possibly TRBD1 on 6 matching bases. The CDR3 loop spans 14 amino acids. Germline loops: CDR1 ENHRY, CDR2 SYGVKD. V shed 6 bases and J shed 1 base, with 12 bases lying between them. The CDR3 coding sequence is TGTGCCATCAGCAGGACAGATGCGAACACTGAAGCTTTCTTT. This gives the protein CAISRTDANTEAFF.

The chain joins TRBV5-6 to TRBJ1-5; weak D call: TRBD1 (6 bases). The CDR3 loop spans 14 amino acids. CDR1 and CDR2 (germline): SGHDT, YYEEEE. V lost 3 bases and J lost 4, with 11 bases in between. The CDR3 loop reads CASSSGTPNQPQHF. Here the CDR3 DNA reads TGTGCCAGCAGCTCAGGGACACCTAATCAGCCCCAGCATTTT.

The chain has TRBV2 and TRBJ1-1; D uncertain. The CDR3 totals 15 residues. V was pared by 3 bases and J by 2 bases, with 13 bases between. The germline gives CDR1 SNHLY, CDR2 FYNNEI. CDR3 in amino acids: CASSERGGVNTEAFF. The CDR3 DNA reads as TGTGCCAGCAGTGAGCGAGGTGGGGTTAACACTGAAGCTTTCTTT.

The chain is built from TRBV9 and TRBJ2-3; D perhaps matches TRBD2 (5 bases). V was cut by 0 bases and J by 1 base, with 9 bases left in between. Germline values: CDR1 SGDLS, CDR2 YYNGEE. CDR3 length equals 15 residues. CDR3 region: CASSVGGSGTDTQYF. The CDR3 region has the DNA TGTGCCAGCAGCGTAGGGGGTAGCGGCACAGATACGCAGTATTTT.

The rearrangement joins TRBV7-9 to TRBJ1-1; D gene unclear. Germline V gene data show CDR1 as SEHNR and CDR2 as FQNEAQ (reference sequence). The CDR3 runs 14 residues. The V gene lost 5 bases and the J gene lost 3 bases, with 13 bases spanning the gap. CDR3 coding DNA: TGTGCCAGCAGCCAATCCGCTGGGTACACTGAAGCTTTCTTT. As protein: CASSQSAGYTEAFF.

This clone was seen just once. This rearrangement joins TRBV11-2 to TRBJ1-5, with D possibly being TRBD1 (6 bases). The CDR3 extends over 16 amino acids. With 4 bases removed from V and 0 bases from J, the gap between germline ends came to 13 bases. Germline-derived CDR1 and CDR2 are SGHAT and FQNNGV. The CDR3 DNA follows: TGTGCCAGCAGCTCAGGGGAGGGGTATAGCAATCAGCCCCAGCATTTT. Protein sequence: CASSSGEGYSNQPQHF.

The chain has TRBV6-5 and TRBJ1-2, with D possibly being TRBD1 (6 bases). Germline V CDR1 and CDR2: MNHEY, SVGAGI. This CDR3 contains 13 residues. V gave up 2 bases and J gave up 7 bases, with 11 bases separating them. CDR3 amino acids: CASSYGGQGGYTF. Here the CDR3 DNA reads TGTGCCAGCAGTTACGGGGGGCAGGGTGGCTACACCTTC.

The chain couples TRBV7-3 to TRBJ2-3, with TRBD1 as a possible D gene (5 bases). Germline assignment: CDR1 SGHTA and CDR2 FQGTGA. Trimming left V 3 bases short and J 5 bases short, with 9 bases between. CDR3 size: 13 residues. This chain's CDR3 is CASSFRQKDTQYF. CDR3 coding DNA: TGTGCCAGCAGCTTTCGACAGAAAGATACGCAGTATTTT.

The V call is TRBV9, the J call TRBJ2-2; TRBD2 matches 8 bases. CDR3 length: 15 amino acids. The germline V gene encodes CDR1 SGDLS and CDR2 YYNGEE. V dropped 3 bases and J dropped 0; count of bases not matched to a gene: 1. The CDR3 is CASSAGLANTGELFF. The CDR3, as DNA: TGTGCCAGCAGCGCGGGACTAGCGAACACCGGGGAGCTGTTTTTT. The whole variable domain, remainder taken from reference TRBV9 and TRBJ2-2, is DSGVTQTPKHLITATGQRVTLRCSPRSGDLSVYWYQQSLDQGLQFLIQYYNGEERAKGNILERFSAQQFPDLHSELNLSSLELGDSALYFCASSAGLANTGELFFGEGSRLTVL.

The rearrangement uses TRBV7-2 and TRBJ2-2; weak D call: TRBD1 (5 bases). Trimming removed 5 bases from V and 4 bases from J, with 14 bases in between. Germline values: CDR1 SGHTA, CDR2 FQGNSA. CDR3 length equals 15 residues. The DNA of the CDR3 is TGTGCCAGCAGCCCGGGTTGGGGCGGCACCGGGGAGCTGTTTTTT. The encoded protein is CASSPGWGGTGELFF.

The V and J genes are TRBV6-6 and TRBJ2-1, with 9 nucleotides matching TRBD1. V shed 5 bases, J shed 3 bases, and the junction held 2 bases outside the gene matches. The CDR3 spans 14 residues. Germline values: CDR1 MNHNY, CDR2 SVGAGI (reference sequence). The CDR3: CASSTGQGYNEQFF. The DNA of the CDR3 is TGTGCCAGCAGTACGGGACAGGGCTACAATGAGCAGTTCTTC.

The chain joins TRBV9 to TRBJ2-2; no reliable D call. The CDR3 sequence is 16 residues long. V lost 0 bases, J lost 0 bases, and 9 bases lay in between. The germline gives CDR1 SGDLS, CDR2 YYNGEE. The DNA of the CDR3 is TGTGCCAGCAGCGTAGAGAACGCACCGAACACCGGGGAGCTGTTTTTT. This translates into CASSVENAPNTGELFF.